This TCR beta chain was retrieved from a study of patients and donors after allogeneic stem cell transplantation. One entry per CDR3 protein results from TCRdb running MiXCR on the RT-PCR reads. The data show approximately 200,000 distinct CDR3 sequences, around two fifths seen once. Germline CDR1 LGHNA, CDR2 YNFKEQ. Trimming removed 0 bases from V and 1 base from J, with 6 bases in between. This CDR3 comprises 14 residues. V usage is TRBV4-2 and J usage is TRBJ1-1; tentatively, D is TRBD1 (6 bases). The material sequenced was blood, either unsorted or a sorted T cell fraction (not recorded which). This sequence was found in a human donor who was either an allogeneic HSCT recipient or a stem cell or donor lymphocyte infusion donor (not recorded which). It is not recorded whose cells these are; they may come from a transplant donor. CDR3 bases: TGTGCCAGCAGCCAAGAGGGGGCGAACACTGAAGCTTTCTTT. It is translated as CASSQEGANTEAFF.